The rows below give T cell receptor beta chains drawn from one sample of a study of cytomegalovirus exposure and HLA in healthy donors. Sequencing used immunoSEQ multiplex PCR; TCRdb keeps in-frame clones, though not all of them. The sample shows 150,000 to 200,000 clones, around 78% of them seen only once. Sequencing was done on a sample of PBMCs. Source of these receptors: a man aged 25 to 40 in good health and CMV-seronegative. The CDR3 runs from the conserved cysteine through the conserved F or W. Fields, in order: J gene, V gene, clone size, D gene, CDR3 protein, CDR3 DNA. A D gene is named only where the DNA matches it firmly. Clone size is stated in some rows and not others, as once, few, many or a class when expanded.

j_gene: TRBJ2-5; v_gene: TRBV7-9; abundance: -; d_gene: TRBD2; CDR3aa: CASTRVAGGTQYF; CDR3nt: TGTGCCAGCACCCGGGTAGCGGGAGGGACCCAGTACTTC
j_gene: TRBJ1-5; v_gene: TRBV5-1; abundance: few; d_gene: -; CDR3aa: CASSSSGGGHQPQHF; CDR3nt: TGCGCCAGCAGCTCCAGCGGGGGGGGCCATCAGCCCCAGCATTTT
j_gene: TRBJ2-7; v_gene: TRBV27; abundance: -; d_gene: TRBD2; CDR3aa: CASSPLTSGTYEQYF; CDR3nt: TGTGCCAGCAGTCCACTGACTAGCGGGACCTACGAGCAGTACTTC
j_gene: TRBJ2-6; v_gene: TRBV28; abundance: -; d_gene: -; CDR3aa: CASSRTDPGANVLTF; CDR3nt: TGTGCCAGCAGCCGGACAGATCCTGGGGCCAACGTCCTGACTTTC
j_gene: TRBJ1-2; v_gene: TRBV28; abundance: -; d_gene: TRBD1; CDR3aa: CASSGTGQGAFGYTF; CDR3nt: TGTGCCAGCAGTGGAACGGGACAGGGGGCTTTTGGCTACACCTTC
j_gene: TRBJ2-7; v_gene: TRBV5-5; abundance: -; d_gene: -; CDR3aa: CASSALGELTIYEQYF; CDR3nt: TGTGCCAGCAGCGCACTCGGGGAGTTGACAATCTACGAGCAGTACTTC
j_gene: TRBJ1-2; v_gene: TRBV6-6; abundance: few; d_gene: -; CDR3aa: CAATLDGEDYGYTF; CDR3nt: TGTGCCGCCACTCTGGACGGGGAGGACTATGGCTACACCTTC
j_gene: TRBJ2-5; v_gene: TRBV4-1; abundance: -; d_gene: -; CDR3aa: CASSQDTRGWETQYF; CDR3nt: TGCGCCAGCAGCCAAGATACAAGGGGCTGGGAGACCCAGTACTTC
j_gene: TRBJ2-7; v_gene: TRBV27; abundance: -; d_gene: -; CDR3aa: CASSLRPGQTYEQYF; CDR3nt: TGTGCCAGCAGCCTACGGCCGGGACAAACCTACGAGCAGTACTTC
j_gene: TRBJ2-7; v_gene: TRBV5-1; abundance: -; d_gene: TRBD1; CDR3aa: CASGPGGDRVSEQYF; CDR3nt: TGCGCCAGCGGGCCCGGTGGCGACAGGGTGAGCGAGCAGTACTTC
j_gene: TRBJ2-5; v_gene: TRBV5-1; abundance: -; d_gene: TRBD2; CDR3aa: CASSLGTIAGVETQYF; CDR3nt: TGCGCCAGCAGCTTGGGAACTATAGCGGGAGTGGAGACCCAGTACTTC
j_gene: TRBJ2-5; v_gene: TRBV9; abundance: -; d_gene: TRBD2; CDR3aa: CASSALGGRAGETQYF; CDR3nt: TGTGCCAGCAGCGCCCTCGGGGGGAGGGCGGGAGAGACCCAGTACTTC
j_gene: TRBJ1-5; v_gene: TRBV4-2; abundance: -; d_gene: TRBD1; CDR3aa: CASSQEGGQGFVSNQPQHF; CDR3nt: TGTGCCAGCAGCCAAGAAGGGGGACAGGGGTTCGTGAGCAATCAGCCCCAGCATTTT
j_gene: TRBJ2-7; v_gene: TRBV6-1; abundance: -; d_gene: TRBD2; CDR3aa: CASSGRGRASSYTYEQYF; CDR3nt: TGTGCCAGCAGTGGCCGCGGGAGAGCCTCGTCGTATACCTACGAGCAGTACTTC
j_gene: TRBJ2-7; v_gene: TRBV7-3; abundance: -; d_gene: -; CDR3aa: CASSLIAGSYEQYF; CDR3nt: TGTGCCAGCAGCTTAATCGCAGGTTCCTACGAGCAGTACTTC
j_gene: TRBJ1-2; v_gene: TRBV5-6; abundance: -; d_gene: -; CDR3aa: CASSWGGDGYTF; CDR3nt: TGTGCCAGCAGCTGGGGGGGGGACGGCTACACCTTC
j_gene: TRBJ1-2; v_gene: TRBV28; abundance: -; d_gene: TRBD1; CDR3aa: CASSFGDSYGYTF; CDR3nt: TGTGCCAGCAGTTTTGGGGACAGCTATGGCTACACCTTC
j_gene: TRBJ1-3; v_gene: TRBV28; abundance: once; d_gene: -; CDR3aa: CASSEGDSGNTIYF; CDR3nt: TGTGCCAGCAGTGAAGGGGACTCTGGAAACACCATATATTTT
j_gene: TRBJ2-5; v_gene: TRBV6-5; abundance: -; d_gene: -; CDR3aa: CASSPGVSQETQYF; CDR3nt: TGTGCCAGCAGCCCAGGGGTCAGCCAAGAGACCCAGTACTTC
j_gene: TRBJ1-1; v_gene: TRBV28; abundance: -; d_gene: TRBD1; CDR3aa: CASADRGKNTEAFF; CDR3nt: TGTGCCAGCGCCGACAGGGGAAAGAACACTGAAGCTTTCTTT
j_gene: TRBJ1-5; v_gene: TRBV25-1; abundance: few; d_gene: -; CDR3aa: CASRGRVDQPQHF; CDR3nt: TGTGCCAGCAGGGGCAGGGTCGATCAGCCCCAGCATTTT
j_gene: TRBJ2-1; v_gene: TRBV9; abundance: -; d_gene: TRBD2; CDR3aa: CASSPGRTSGSGEQFF; CDR3nt: TGTGCCAGCAGCCCAGGGAGAACTAGCGGGAGCGGGGAGCAGTTCTTC
j_gene: TRBJ2-5; v_gene: TRBV25-1; abundance: -; d_gene: -; CDR3aa: CASPGGAPAEAQYF; CDR3nt: TGTGCCAGTCCCGGGGGAGCTCCGGCCGAGGCCCAGTACTTC
j_gene: TRBJ2-7; v_gene: TRBV4-1; abundance: -; d_gene: -; CDR3aa: CASSQGGAYEQYF; CDR3nt: TGCGCCAGCAGCCAAGGAGGAGCCTACGAGCAGTACTTC
j_gene: TRBJ1-1; v_gene: TRBV25-1; abundance: -; d_gene: TRBD1; CDR3aa: CASSNTGGLGEAFF; CDR3nt: TGTGCCAGCAGTAACACAGGGGGGCTCGGGGAGGCTTTCTTT
j_gene: TRBJ2-2; v_gene: TRBV5-1; abundance: -; d_gene: -; CDR3aa: CASSPDRELFF; CDR3nt: TGCGCCAGCAGCCCGGACAGGGAGCTGTTTTTT
j_gene: TRBJ2-2; v_gene: TRBV13; abundance: -; d_gene: -; CDR3aa: CASRPGVAGELFF; CDR3nt: TGTGCCAGCAGGCCGGGAGTCGCCGGGGAGCTGTTTTTT
j_gene: TRBJ2-7; v_gene: TRBV10-2; abundance: -; d_gene: -; CDR3aa: CASSVGRVYEQYF; CDR3nt: TGCGCCAGCAGTGTCGGCAGGGTTTACGAGCAGTACTTC
j_gene: TRBJ1-1; v_gene: TRBV28; abundance: few; d_gene: -; CDR3aa: CASRSTGTEAFF; CDR3nt: TGTGCCAGCAGATCGACAGGCACTGAAGCTTTCTTT
j_gene: TRBJ2-4; v_gene: TRBV5-1; abundance: -; d_gene: -; CDR3aa: CASSLDPGVSNIQYF; CDR3nt: TGCGCCAGCAGCTTGGATCCAGGGGTCTCAAACATTCAGTACTTC
j_gene: TRBJ2-7; v_gene: TRBV10-3; abundance: -; d_gene: -; CDR3aa: CALSGEERHNLLEDEQYF; CDR3nt: TGTGCCCTCTCGGGAGAGGAGAGACATAACTTGTTAGAGGACGAGCAGTACTTC
j_gene: TRBJ2-1; v_gene: TRBV5-1; abundance: -; d_gene: -; CDR3aa: CASSPSLGAPGEQFF; CDR3nt: TGCGCCAGCAGCCCTTCCTTGGGGGCCCCCGGGGAGCAGTTCTTC
j_gene: TRBJ2-7; v_gene: TRBV7-6; abundance: -; d_gene: -; CDR3aa: CASSLVDRSYEQYF; CDR3nt: TGTGCCAGCAGCTTAGTAGACAGATCCTACGAGCAGTACTTC
j_gene: TRBJ2-7; v_gene: TRBV7-2; abundance: -; d_gene: TRBD2; CDR3aa: CASSLATSGVYEQYF; CDR3nt: TGTGCCAGCAGCTTAGCGACTAGCGGAGTCTACGAGCAGTACTTC
j_gene: TRBJ1-3; v_gene: TRBV6-6; abundance: -; d_gene: -; CDR3aa: CASSYWGRDGNTIYF; CDR3nt: TGTGCCAGCAGTTACTGGGGGAGGGATGGAAACACCATATATTTT
j_gene: TRBJ2-6; v_gene: TRBV18; abundance: -; d_gene: -; CDR3aa: CASSPEAAGANVLTF; CDR3nt: TGTGCCAGCTCACCAGAGGCTGCTGGGGCCAACGTCCTGACTTTC
j_gene: TRBJ2-3; v_gene: TRBV5-1; abundance: -; d_gene: TRBD1; CDR3aa: CASSLNSGTGTSHDTQYF; CDR3nt: TGCGCCAGCAGCTTGAACTCCGGGACAGGGACTTCACATGATACGCAGTATTTT
j_gene: TRBJ2-7; v_gene: TRBV10-1; abundance: many; d_gene: TRBD1; CDR3aa: CASSFDPGQRGEQYF; CDR3nt: TGCGCCAGCAGTTTTGATCCGGGACAGAGGGGCGAGCAGTACTTC
j_gene: TRBJ2-1; v_gene: TRBV29-1; abundance: -; d_gene: -; CDR3aa: CRPSIQGYNEQFF; CDR3nt: TGCAGACCCAGCATACAGGGCTACAATGAGCAGTTCTTC
j_gene: TRBJ1-2; v_gene: TRBV6-5; abundance: once; d_gene: -; CDR3aa: CASSYGGRNYGYTF; CDR3nt: TGTGCCAGCAGTTACGGGGGCCGAAACTATGGCTACACCTTC
j_gene: TRBJ1-2; v_gene: TRBV19; abundance: -; d_gene: -; CDR3aa: CATTDRIGDGYTF; CDR3nt: TGTGCCACCACAGACAGGATCGGAGATGGCTACACCTTC
j_gene: TRBJ2-2; v_gene: TRBV2; abundance: -; d_gene: -; CDR3aa: CASILRLGQRDSTGELFF; CDR3nt: TGTGCCAGCATTCTCCGACTTGGACAGCGCGATAGCACCGGGGAGCTGTTTTTT
j_gene: TRBJ2-7; v_gene: TRBV30; abundance: -; d_gene: TRBD2; CDR3aa: CAWSVWPPTGGHHSYEQYF; CDR3nt: TGTGCCTGGAGTGTATGGCCCCCAACGGGAGGGCACCACTCCTACGAGCAGTACTTC
j_gene: TRBJ1-1; v_gene: TRBV28; abundance: -; d_gene: -; CDR3aa: CASSRQSLGDTEAFF; CDR3nt: TGTGCCAGCAGTAGACAGTCCCTTGGGGACACTGAAGCTTTCTTT
j_gene: TRBJ2-3; v_gene: TRBV5-4; abundance: -; d_gene: -; CDR3aa: CASSLVEGADTQYF; CDR3nt: TGTGCCAGCAGCTTGGTGGAGGGTGCAGATACGCAGTATTTT
j_gene: TRBJ1-5; v_gene: TRBV18; abundance: once; d_gene: TRBD1; CDR3aa: CASSTTTGKNQPQHF; CDR3nt: TGTGCCAGCTCAACGACGACAGGGAAAAATCAGCCCCAGCATTTT
j_gene: TRBJ2-7; v_gene: TRBV6-5; abundance: -; d_gene: TRBD1; CDR3aa: CASSYFGQGRSYEQYF; CDR3nt: TGTGCCAGCAGTTACTTCGGACAGGGGAGGTCCTACGAGCAGTACTTC
j_gene: TRBJ2-7; v_gene: TRBV7-9; abundance: once; d_gene: TRBD2; CDR3aa: CAVVRLAGDYEQYF; CDR3nt: TGTGCCGTTGTACGACTAGCGGGAGACTACGAGCAGTACTTC
j_gene: TRBJ1-2; v_gene: TRBV6-1; abundance: -; d_gene: -; CDR3aa: CASRTGSGNYGYTF; CDR3nt: TGTGCCAGTCGCACGGGGTCGGGTAACTATGGCTACACCTTC